The clone carrying this TCR beta chain was counted a few times. What it recognizes is unknown. These data are taken from a study of chemoradiotherapy in HPV16-positive cancers. Whole-study findings and limits: Functional assays defining HPV-specific T cells used only a couple of HPV16-positive patients.

Measured with immunoSEQ multiplex PCR; TCRdb has only the in-frame clones, and not every one. In the table there are approximately 8,000 clones, roughly four fifths of which are singletons. Germline CDR1 reads ENHRY; CDR2 reads SYGVKD. Deletions cut 2 bases from V and 3 bases from J, with 2 bases between. CDR3 length: 11 amino acids. V gene TRBV10-3 combines with J gene TRBJ2-7; D is undetermined. This clonotype originated in a human donor with HPV-associated anogenital cancer. The sequences come from blood, collected from a patient who underwent chemoradiotherapy. The CDR3 loop is CAISEGYEQYF. CDR3 sequence (DNA): TGTGCCATCAGTGAGGGCTACGAGCAGTACTTC.